The 29 T cell receptor beta chains below come from one sample, sequenced in a study of tissue T cells after allogeneic stem cell transplantation (dated 2022 in TCRdb). Libraries were made using the immunoSEQ multiplex PCR assay. The clones in this table, taken by TCRdb from immuneACCESS, are in-frame only. Not every clone is retained; where verified, under half of the shortfall comes from an unresolved V gene, and the cause of the rest is unknown. Recorded for this sample are some 24,000 clones; around 67% of them occurred a single time. Clones ranked in the top ten supply less than 8.5% of the sample. The sample's time point label, decoded: human tissue collected at research (rapid) autopsy. This material consisted of tissue from the ileum, taken at autopsy. These receptors were taken from an older female donor with lung cancer.

The genes are TRBV15 and TRBJ2-3; D possibly corresponds to TRBD2 (5 bases). Per the germline V gene, CDR1 is LNHNV and CDR2 is YYDKDF (reference sequence). Trimming removed 1 base at V and 11 bases at J, with 16 bases between. This CDR3 comprises 14 residues. The CDR3 DNA reads as TGTGCCACCAGCAGAGTACAATCGGGGAGTAGGCAGTATTTT. It is translated as CATSRVQSGSRQYF.

The chain joins TRBV19 to TRBJ2-2; D is possibly TRBD1 (6 bases). This CDR3 is built from 14 residues. Deletions cut 5 bases from V and 4 bases from J, with 11 bases between. In germline, CDR1 is LNHDA, CDR2 SQIVND (reference sequence). The CDR3 DNA sequence: TGTGCCAGTAGTGCCGGGACACTCACCGGGGAGCTGTTTTTT. Protein: CASSAGTLTGELFF.

V usage is TRBV6-5 and J usage is TRBJ2-7; 10 bases line up with TRBD1. The CDR3 totals 15 residues. V was pared by 7 bases and J by 7 bases, with 13 bases of the junction left unmatched. Germline CDR1 reads MNHEY; CDR2 reads SVGAGI. The CDR3 region is CASIWDRGKSYEQYF. CDR3 sequence (DNA): TGTGCCAGCATATGGGACAGGGGTAAAAGTTATGAGCAGTACTTC.

The chain is built from TRBV11-2 and TRBJ2-1, with TRBD2 matching 14 bases. This CDR3 comprises 15 residues. CDR1 SGHAT and CDR2 FQNNGV come from the germline V gene. V lost 4 bases to trimming and J lost 7 bases; unmatched junction nucleotides: 3. The CDR3 DNA reads TGTGCCAGCAGCTCGACTAGCGGGAGGGCTAATGAGCAGTTCTTC. This gives the protein CASSSTSGRANEQFF.

The chain carries TRBV12-3 or TRBV12-4 and TRBJ1-5; no clear D. The V end was cut by 2 bases, the J end by 1 base, with 3 bases between. The CDR3 contains 13 residues. Here the CDR3 DNA reads TGTGCCAGCAGTTTATCCAGCAATCAGCCCCAGCATTTT. The encoded protein is CASSLSSNQPQHF.

This sequence joins TRBV7-9 and TRBJ1-2; D is uncertain. Trimming shortened V by 1 base and J by 4 bases, and 7 bases separated the two germline ends. The CDR3 covers 13 residues. Per germline, CDR1 SEHNR and CDR2 FQNEAQ (reference sequence). The CDR3 nucleotides read TGTGCCAGCAGCTTAGGGGAACCCTATGGCTACACCTTC. Residues: CASSLGEPYGYTF.

This sequence joins TRBV6-2 or TRBV6-3 and TRBJ1-5; no clear D. This CDR3 is 13 amino acids long. Germline CDR1 reads MNHEY; CDR2 reads SVGEGT. V lost 4 bases, J lost 7 bases, and 11 bases lay in between. The CDR3 DNA reads as TGTGCCAGCAGTTCCCCCCCTGGGCAGCCCCAGCATTTT. Translated: CASSSPPGQPQHF.

The V and J genes are TRBV14 and TRBJ2-1, with D possibly matching TRBD2 (7 bases). CDR1 and CDR2 from the germline V gene are SGHDN and FVKESK. The CDR3 runs 14 residues. Trimming took 2 bases from V and 12 from J, leaving 17 bases between them. CDR3 protein: CASSQFRGGGGQFF. The CDR3 DNA follows: TGTGCCAGCAGCCAATTTAGGGGGGGAGGCGGGCAGTTCTTC. The variable domain in full, with the rest retrieved from reference TRBV14 and TRBJ2-1, is EAGVTQFPSHSVIEKGQTVTLRCDPISGHDNLYWYRRVMGKEIKFLLHFVKESKQDESGMPNNRFLAERTGGTYSTLKVQPAELEDSGVYFCASSQFRGGGGQFFGPGTRLTVL.

This clone appeared a few times. The rearrangement joins TRBV7-3 to TRBJ1-1, with D possibly being TRBD1 (6 bases). The CDR3 loop spans 14 amino acids. V was trimmed by 5 bases and J by 2 bases, leaving 12 bases between them. Germline V gives CDR1 SGHTA, CDR2 FQGTGA. Here the CDR3 reads CASSPGQSNTEAFF. The CDR3 nucleotides are TGTGCCAGCAGCCCTGGACAGAGTAACACTGAAGCTTTCTTT.

Of note for this clone: At one boundary the junction diverges from the germline segment, which might be a read error. The chain employs TRBV9 and TRBJ1-2, with D unclear. The CDR3 sequence is 14 residues long. Germline V lookup: CDR1 SGDLS, CDR2 YYNGEE. The CDR3 DNA is TGTGCCAGCAGCGTACTCGAGGCGCCCTATCGCTACACCTTC. Amino acid sequence: CASSVLEAPYRYTF. The complete variable domain, with remaining parts taken from reference TRBV9 and TRBJ1-2, reads DSGVTQTPKHLITATGQRVTLRCSPRSGDLSVYWYQQSLDQGLQFLIQYYNGEERAKGNILERFSAQQFPDLHSELNLSSLELGDSALYFCASSVLEAPYRYTFGSGTRLTVV.

The CDR3 loop reads CASSYSTRDTCFPLHF. DNA of the CDR3: TGTGCCAGCAGTTACTCAACCCGGGACACCTGCTTCCCCCTCCACTTT. The rearrangement joins TRBV6-5 to TRBJ1-6; perhaps TRBD1 as D (6 bases). The CDR3 is 16 residues long. Trimming took 0 bases from V and 13 from J, leaving 19 bases between them. Germline CDR1 MNHEY, CDR2 SVGAGI.

The chain combines TRBV7-6 with TRBJ2-1; D remains unclear. CDR1 and CDR2 from the germline V gene are SGHVS and FNYEAQ. The V gene lost 1 base and the J gene lost 6 bases, with 13 bases spanning the gap. The CDR3 covers 15 residues. The CDR3: CASSLEAVRSNEQFF. CDR3 bases: TGTGCCAGCAGCTTAGAGGCGGTGCGGAGCAATGAGCAGTTCTTC.

This clone was found a few times. This sequence joins TRBV5-6 and TRBJ1-2; tentative D call: TRBD1 (6 bases). The CDR3 runs 16 residues. Germline assignment: CDR1 SGHDT and CDR2 YYEEEE. V was pared by 0 bases and J by 7 bases, with 19 bases between. CDR3 DNA sequence: TGTGCCAGCAGCTTGGCCAGATGGAGGACAGATTTTGGCTACACCTTC. Translating gives CASSLARWRTDFGYTF.

This clone was detected only a few times. This chain connects TRBV6-5 to TRBJ1-4; D unresolved. CDR3 length: 15 residues. Germline V gene sequence: CDR1 MNHEY, CDR2 SVGAGI. Trimming removed 7 bases from V and 4 bases from J, with 16 bases in between. CDR3 region: CASMDRRTFNEKLFF. For the CDR3, the DNA is TGTGCCAGCATGGATCGGCGGACTTTTAATGAAAAACTGTTTTTT.

Only a few counts were recorded for this clone. In DNA form, the CDR3 reads TGTGCCAGCAGCGGTTGGACAGGGAAATCCAAATACTATAACACCGGGGAGCTGTTTTTT. Its translation is CASSGWTGKSKYYNTGELFF. The chain uses TRBV7-7 and TRBJ2-2; TRBD1 matches 8 bases. The CDR3 totals 20 residues. CDR1 is SSHAT, CDR2 FNYEAQ, per germline (reference sequence). Germline trimming cut 5 bases from V and 2 bases from J; bases unmatched to any gene: 19.

The chain couples TRBV9 to TRBJ1-1; D gene unclear. The length of the CDR3 is 13 residues. Trimming pared 4 bases from V and 11 bases from J, leaving 18 bases between. The germline V gene encodes CDR1 SGDLS and CDR2 YYNGEE. The CDR3, as DNA: TGTGCCAGCAGCCCATCACAACAAGCGGGCGCTTTCTTT. Protein product: CASSPSQQAGAFF.

The DNA for the CDR3 is TGTGCCAGTACGTCTAAGAGGGGGGCCCAAGAGACCCAGTACTTC. Translated: CASTSKRGAQETQYF. V and J are TRBV19 and TRBJ2-5; possibly TRBD1 or TRBD2 for D (6 bases each). Per the germline V gene, CDR1 is LNHDA and CDR2 is SQIVND (reference sequence). This CDR3 comprises 15 residues. Trimming took off 7 bases at V and 1 base at J, with 16 bases between the two ends.

The CDR3 is CATSAGTGRGNQPQHF. The CDR3 region has the DNA TGTGCCACCAGTGCGGGGACAGGGAGAGGGAATCAGCCCCAGCATTTT. V is TRBV24-1 and J is TRBJ1-5; 9 positions match TRBD1. V lost 5 bases and J lost 4; bases outside the gene matches: 8. CDR3 size: 16 residues. Germline values: CDR1 KGHDR, CDR2 SFDVKD.

The chain joins TRBV12-3 or TRBV12-4 to TRBJ2-3; D gene uncertain. This CDR3 is 13 amino acids long. V was trimmed by 7 bases and J by 1 base, leaving 9 bases between them. The CDR3 spells CASNSRGTDTQYF. CDR3 in DNA: TGTGCCAGCAATAGTAGGGGCACAGATACGCAGTATTTT.

V usage is TRBV5-4 and J usage is TRBJ1-3; D unresolved. This CDR3 region has 15 residues. Germline CDR1 is SGHNT and CDR2 is YYREEE (reference sequence). V shed 3 bases and J shed 0 bases, with 10 bases lying between them. The CDR3, as DNA: TGTGCCAGCAGCTCCGACGTCAGCTCTGGAAACACCATATATTTT. It is translated as CASSSDVSSGNTIYF.

J is TRBJ1-2 and V is TRBV5-1; D is ambiguous. Germline CDR1 reads SGHRS; CDR2 reads YFSETQ. The CDR3 contains 15 residues. V lost 0 bases to trimming and J lost 5 bases, with 14 bases between them. This CDR3 reads CASSLGGRTLYGYTF. The CDR3 bases are TGCGCCAGCAGCTTGGGTGGGAGAACCCTGTATGGCTACACCTTC. The whole variable domain, remainder taken from reference TRBV5-1 and TRBJ1-2, is KAGVTQTPRYLIKTRGQQVTLSCSPISGHRSVSWYQQTPGQGLQFLFEYFSETQRNKGNFPGRFSGRQFSNSRSEMNVSTLELGDSALYLCASSLGGRTLYGYTFGSGTRLTVV.

The chain employs TRBV5-1 and TRBJ2-7, with 7 bases identical to TRBD2. The CDR3 sequence is 15 residues long. With V trimmed by 3 bases and J by 3 bases, 9 bases remained unmatched. The V gene's germline CDR1 is SGHRS and CDR2 YFSETQ. CDR3 in amino acids: CASSSSGGGGYEQYF. The DNA for the CDR3 is TGCGCCAGCAGCTCTTCGGGAGGCGGTGGCTACGAGCAGTACTTC. The variable domain in full, with the rest retrieved from reference TRBV5-1 and TRBJ2-7, is KAGVTQTPRYLIKTRGQQVTLSCSPISGHRSVSWYQQTPGQGLQFLFEYFSETQRNKGNFPGRFSGRQFSNSRSEMNVSTLELGDSALYLCASSSSGGGGYEQYFGPGTRLTVT.

In this sample, this clone turned up once. The chain joins TRBV24-1 to TRBJ1-2; D uncertain. Germline lookup yields CDR1 KGHDR and CDR2 SFDVKD. The V end lost 1 base, the J end lost 0 bases, and 5 bases lay between the germline ends. The CDR3 has 14 residues. This chain's CDR3 is CATSDLGANYGYTF. The CDR3 DNA sequence: TGTGCCACCAGTGATTTAGGAGCTAACTATGGCTACACCTTC.

The chain carries TRBV5-1 and TRBJ2-2; weak D call: TRBD2 (6 bases). V gave up 7 bases and J gave up 4 bases, with 14 bases separating them. CDR1 and CDR2 (germline): SGHRS, YFSETQ. CDR3 length: 14 residues. DNA for the CDR3: TGCGCCAGCCGGGGAGGTGGGATCACCGGGGAGCTGTTTTTT. It is translated as CASRGGGITGELFF.

The chain is built from TRBV5-3 and TRBJ1-2; weak D call: TRBD1 (6 bases). TRBV5-3 is an open reading frame whose function is uncertain. The V and J ends lost 0 bases and 8 bases respectively, with 38 bases between them. The CDR3 is 22 amino acids. DNA of the CDR3: TGTGCCAGAAGCTTGGGAATTAGATTGGGCAAAAATCTCAGGGGTGTGACCCTGGGCTACACCTTC. Its protein product is CARSLGIRLGKNLRGVTLGYTF.

This clone is classed as medium-sized. The chain joins TRBV19 to TRBJ2-2, with D perhaps TRBD1 (5 bases). Germline V gives CDR1 LNHDA, CDR2 SQIVND (reference sequence). V lost 4 bases, J lost 1 base, and 10 bases lay in between. This CDR3 contains 15 residues. This CDR3 reads CASSTQGVNTGELFF. In DNA, the CDR3 is TGTGCCAGTAGTACCCAAGGGGTGAACACCGGGGAGCTGTTTTTT.

This chain connects TRBV11-3 to TRBJ2-3; TRBD1 matches at 7 bases. This CDR3 has 14 amino acids. Germline values: CDR1 SGHNT, CDR2 YENEEA. The V and J ends lost 2 bases and 1 base, in that order; junction bases with no gene match: 0. Here the CDR3 reads CASSLRGRTDTQYF. CDR3 nucleotide sequence: TGTGCCAGCAGCTTAAGGGGGCGCACAGATACGCAGTATTTT.

CDR3 sequence reads: CASSLNSNYGYTF. The CDR3 nucleotides are TGTGCCAGCAGCTTAAATAGTAACTATGGCTACACCTTC. The chain couples TRBV7-2 to TRBJ1-2; D is unclear. CDR1 and CDR2 (germline): SGHTA, FQGNSA. The V and J ends lost 2 bases and 1 base respectively, with 5 bases between them. This CDR3 is built from 13 residues.

This chain uses TRBV2 with TRBJ2-1; the D gene is possibly TRBD2 (6 bases). The length of the CDR3 is 17 residues. The germline V and J ends were trimmed by 0 bases and 1 base, with 13 bases remaining between them. CDR1 and CDR2 from the germline V gene are SNHLY and FYNNEI. Here the CDR3 reads CASSEALSGKSYNEQFF. Here the CDR3 DNA reads TGTGCCAGCAGTGAAGCGCTTAGCGGAAAATCCTACAATGAGCAGTTCTTC.